This T cell receptor beta chain was found in a study of shared clonotypes between healthy human individuals. CDR3 size: 15 residues. Looked up from germline, CDR1 is MGHRA and CDR2 is YSYEKL. V was pared by 1 base and J by 4 bases, with 13 bases between. CD8 cells regarded as naive lacked CD45RO, were positively chosen for CCR7, and omitted terminally differentiated effector memory CD45RA+ cells. The donors were adults (healthy and HIV-negative) with no recent acute infections or vaccinations. Authors' processing steps: Junction-only sequences without quality scores were provided by ImmunoSEQ, so filtering was different. Profiling relied on immunoSEQ multiplex PCR, and the TCRdb table lists in-frame clones only, not all of them. The V and J calls and clone size were taken over from that table, and D and trimming were inferred from the DNA. This sample carries about 2.2 million clones, approximately 94% of them seen once, and the ten largest clones take around 1.7%.

Specimen: naive CD8+ T cells from PBMCs. The V gene is TRBV4-1, the J gene TRBJ1-1, with unresolved D. This receptor was taken from a man younger than 35 in good health. Some clones in this sample may be carry-over from other donors' samples. The CDR3 is CASSQGEAWVTEAFF. In DNA, the CDR3 is TGCGCCAGCAGCCAAGGCGAGGCTTGGGTCACTGAAGCTTTCTTT.